This T cell receptor beta chain is from a study of T cells in Graves' hyperthyroidism and ophthalmopathy. The study, taken as a whole, reports: Blood also contained most expanded thyroid clonotypes above 0.001. The model forecast ophthalmopathy, anticipating it by a median around 6.4 months before onset.

Remarks on this clonotype: Its target is not known.

The source material, RNA transcripts, was used to amplify TCR beta CDR3 regions. The HTBI primer set served for first-round RT-PCR of the TCR CDR3. TCRdb analysed the multiplex PCR reads with MiXCR anew, one entry per CDR3 protein. The data show over 150,000 distinct CDR3 sequences, approximately 16% seen once. The CDR3 consists of 15 residues. Deletions cut 7 bases from V and 3 bases from J, with 19 bases between. Sequenced: blood. The TCR was taken from a woman aged 45-59 years with Graves' hyperthyroidism. The rearrangement uses TRBV12-3 or TRBV12-4 and TRBJ2-7; the D call may be TRBD1 or TRBD2 (5 bases each). CDR3 nucleotide sequence: TGTGCCAGCACTCCGACCGGGACCGCCGGCTACGAGCAGTACTTC. This gives the protein CASTPTGTAGYEQYF.